The subject of this entry is one T cell receptor beta chain. In the authors' methods: Amplifying reference gene primers gave estimates of nucleated cell counts. Sequencing was performed with immunoSEQ multiplex PCR; in TCRdb, only in-frame clones are kept and a portion is missing. V, J and clone size reflect that table, while D and trimming were determined from the DNA. The sample shows fewer than 600,000 clones, roughly 88% of them seen only once. The data stem from a study of blood T cell repertoires in COVID-19. About the research overall: Researchers got acute and convalescent COVID-19 samples from the United States, Italy and Spain. In each case, the material was cDNA or gDNA derived from T cells, B-cell-depleted T cells, or PBMCs.

Germline CDR1 and CDR2: SQVTM and ANQGSEA. This CDR3 region has 13 residues. V was clipped by 4 bases and J by 3 bases, with 13 bases between them. V gene TRBV29-1 combines with J gene TRBJ2-7; the D gene is possibly TRBD1 (6 bases). The sample taken for sequencing was PBMCs or T cells enriched from blood (not recorded which). This receptor was obtained from a woman in her forties who had recovered from COVID-19. Written as DNA, the CDR3 is TGCAGCGTTGTAGACAGGCGCGACTACGAGCAGTACTTC. Encoded protein: CSVVDRRDYEQYF.